This T cell receptor beta chain is from a study of long-term antiretroviral therapy in people with HIV. Researchers ran immunoSEQ v3.0 at survey level. Profiling relied on immunoSEQ multiplex PCR, and the TCRdb table lists in-frame clones only, not all of them. The sample carries around 38,000 clones, 94% recorded once. Details on this clone: What it binds is not known.

Each specimen consisted of about 0.85-10 million cryopreserved PBMC prior to extraction of DNA. General study points: ART adherence was not documented, and neither viral resistance nor therapy changes had any data. Diversity increased after ART yet remained lower than in transplant donor controls.

Trimming shortened V by 3 bases and J by 1 base, and 10 bases separated the two germline ends. In germline, CDR1 is SGHRS, CDR2 YFSETQ. The CDR3 loop spans 14 amino acids. The receptor comes from a man aged 25 to 40 with HIV. The V and J genes are TRBV5-1 and TRBJ1-1; no clear D gene. The sample consisted of unsorted PBMCs, taken 9.2 years after starting antiretroviral therapy. CDR3 loop: CASSSNRANTEAFF. The CDR3 DNA reads as TGCGCCAGCAGCTCCAATCGAGCGAACACTGAAGCTTTCTTT.